This record covers a single TCR beta chain. The antigen is undetermined. The data stem from a study of cytomegalovirus exposure and HLA in healthy donors. General observations from the study: Follow-up analysis seemed to connect common viral pathogens with several of the most significant clusters identified. Later analysis revealed greater clonal expansion in HLA-associated TCR beta chains than in equally common others. Among the CMV-associated chains, a few were confirmed in vitro as specific for CMV antigens.

The PCR used 60 Vbeta and 13 Jbeta primers. Original handling: Among the unique TCR beta chains that a later analysis counted, 80 million to 100 million in all, some 10 million were shared. Profiling relied on immunoSEQ multiplex PCR, and the TCRdb table lists in-frame clones only, not all of them. The V and J calls and clone size are taken from that table; D and trimming were inferred from the DNA. The data show about 25,000 clones, almost 70% seen once. Germline CDR1 and CDR2: SEHNR and FQNEAQ (reference sequence). The CDR3 extends over 14 amino acids. Trimming stripped 5 bases from V and 1 base from J, with 9 bases between.

The sequencing input was PBMCs. This chain links TRBV7-9 with TRBJ1-5; D ambiguous. This clonotype was sampled from a woman between 45 and 65 years old in good health and CMV-seronegative. CDR3 nucleotide sequence: TGTGCCAGCAGCCTTGACAAGAGCAATCAGCCCCAGCATTTT. It codes for CASSLDKSNQPQHF.